This T cell receptor beta chain was profiled in a study of PD-1 blockade in classical Hodgkin lymphoma. General study results and limits: The causes of the repertoire differences, possibly disease activity or prior therapy, remain undefined.

Relapse after autologous stem cell transplantation occurred in every patient, and brentuximab vedotin exposure varied. This table comes from immunoSEQ multiplex PCR, and its TCRdb copy is limited to in-frame clones, with some not included. This table has just over 25,000 clones, more than 75% appearing once. A word on this clone: Its antigen remains unknown.

The receptor's source is a human donor with classical Hodgkin lymphoma. The specimen was peripheral blood mononuclear cells (PBMCs), collected at baseline.

The CDR3 coding sequence is TGCGCCAGCAGCCAGAACACGGGGGTACACGGGGAGCTGTTTTTT. Translated, it gives CASSQNTGVHGELFF. The chain recombines TRBV5-1 with TRBJ2-2; D is possibly TRBD2 (6 bases). The germline V gene encodes CDR1 SGHRS and CDR2 YFSETQ. V was cut by 4 bases and J by 7 bases, with 17 bases left in between. There are 15 residues in the CDR3.